This T cell receptor beta chain was sequenced during a study of T cells after posttransplantation cyclophosphamide. Regarding the study as a whole: Donor-recipient repertoire similarity was low at 1-2 months, rising over year one. Recipient CMV seropositivity and CMV reactivation strongly tracked TRB clonality. Skin or GI-infiltrating T cells shared few TRB sequences with blood.

The method was immunoSEQ multiplex PCR; TCRdb's version includes in-frame clones alone and lacks a portion of them. The repertoire consists of 3,000 to 3,500 clones, with around 81% occurring once and the leading ten covering less than 25%. Concerning this clone itself: The target antigen is unknown.

This sequence was found in a woman aged 60-75 years in good health, CMV-negative, and a related stem cell transplant donor. The specimen sequenced was CD8+ T cells sorted from bone marrow.

CDR3 coding DNA: TGCGCCAGCAGCCGTAATGTGGGGCAGGGGGTCTACGAGCAGTACGTC. As protein: CASSRNVGQGVYEQYV. The genes are TRBV4-1 and TRBJ2-7; 7 bases fit TRBD1. The germline V gene has CDR1 MGHRA and CDR2 YSYEKL. This CDR3 region has 16 residues. V shed 4 bases and J 3 bases; nucleotides not matched to a gene: 12.